This T cell receptor (beta chain) was identified during a study of blood T cell repertoires in COVID-19. Using immunoSEQ multiplex PCR, the repertoire was profiled, and TCRdb retains in-frame clones only, with some absent. The data contain some 270,000 clones, more than 75% of them singletons. The J segment lost 4 bases and the V segment lost 6 bases, leaving 13 bases of the junction unmatched. Germline values: CDR1 MNHEY, CDR2 SMNVEV (reference sequence). The CDR3 covers 16 residues. This chain joins TRBV27 and TRBJ2-7, with 9 positions matching TRBD1. The sequenced sample was peripheral blood. The clonotype comes from a woman in her sixties or seventies who had recovered from COVID-19. CDR3: CASRLSLGTGSYEQYF. The CDR3, as DNA: TGTGCCAGCAGGTTAAGTCTGGGGACAGGGTCGTACGAGCAGTACTTC.